These 2 T cell receptor beta chains originate from one sample sequenced in a study of tumor and adjacent non-tumor tissue in lung cancer. The library came from three nested PCR rounds adapted from ARM-PCR protocols. TCRdb used MiXCR to reprocess the multiplex PCR reads, holding one entry per CDR3 protein. The sample includes around 74,000 distinct CDR3 sequences, around 70% of them seen just once. The template was RNA from unsorted bulk tissue. The sample was lung tumor tissue. The receptor source for this set is a woman aged 70-85 years with non-small cell lung cancer.

The rearrangement joins TRBV29-1 to TRBJ2-3, with D possibly called TRBD1 or TRBD2 (5 bases each). Germline V CDR1 and CDR2: SQVTM, ANQGSEA. Between the trimmed V and J ends, which lost 4 bases and 6 bases, there was a span of 17 bases. The CDR3 totals 14 residues. CDR3 amino acids: CSVGARGEDDTQYF. The CDR3 DNA reads TGCAGCGTTGGTGCTAGGGGAGAAGATGATACGCAGTATTTT.

Notes on this clonotype: One end of the junction varies from germline; a read error may be responsible. This chain connects TRBV5-1 to TRBJ2-7, with TRBD2 as a possible D gene (6 bases). From germline, CDR1 is SGHRS and CDR2 YFSETQ. The CDR3 extends over 15 amino acids. The DNA of the CDR3 is TGCGCCAGCAGCCTCGGGGTAACGGGGGTATACGAACAGTACTTC. Amino acids: CASSLGVTGVYEQYF.